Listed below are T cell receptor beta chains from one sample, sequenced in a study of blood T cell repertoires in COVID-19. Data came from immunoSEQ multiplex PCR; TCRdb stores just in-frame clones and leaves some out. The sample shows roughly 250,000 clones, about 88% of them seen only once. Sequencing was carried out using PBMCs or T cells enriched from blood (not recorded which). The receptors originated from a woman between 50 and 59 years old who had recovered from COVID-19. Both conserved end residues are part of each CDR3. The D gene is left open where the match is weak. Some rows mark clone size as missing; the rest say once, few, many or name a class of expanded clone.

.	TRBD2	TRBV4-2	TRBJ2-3	CASSQDFVASGSVTDTQYF	TGTGCCAGCAGCCAAGATTTTGTTGCTAGCGGGAGCGTCACAGATACGCAGTATTTT
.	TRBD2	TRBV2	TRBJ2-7	CASSERTSGSYEQYF	TGTGCCAGCAGTGAAAGGACTAGCGGTTCCTACGAGCAGTACTTC
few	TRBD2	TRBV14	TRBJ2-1	CASSPLTSGRINEQFF	TGTGCCAGCAGCCCGCTAACTAGCGGGAGAATCAATGAGCAGTTCTTC
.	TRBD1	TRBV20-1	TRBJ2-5	CRRDREETQYF	TGCAGGCGGGACAGGGAGGAGACCCAGTACTTC
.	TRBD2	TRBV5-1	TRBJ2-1	CASSLASGSSYNEQFF	TGCGCCAGCAGCTTAGCTAGCGGGAGCTCCTACAATGAGCAGTTCTTC
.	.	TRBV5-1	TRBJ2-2	CASSSLGGMDTGELFF	TGCGCCAGCAGCTCGTTGGGAGGTATGGACACCGGGGAGCTGTTTTTT
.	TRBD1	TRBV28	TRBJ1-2	CASSSADRGHGGYTF	TGTGCCAGCAGTTCCGCGGACAGGGGGCATGGTGGCTACACCTTC
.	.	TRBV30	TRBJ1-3	CAWSPPSAYRGVSSGNTIYF	TGTGCCTGGAGCCCCCCAAGCGCGTATCGGGGTGTAAGCTCTGGAAACACCATATATTTT
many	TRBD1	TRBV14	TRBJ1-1	CASSQRPGQGNTEAFF	TGTGCCAGCAGCCAACGACCGGGACAGGGGAACACTGAAGCTTTCTTT
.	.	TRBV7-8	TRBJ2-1	CASSQTRNEQFF	TGTGCCAGCAGCCAAACTCGGAATGAGCAGTTCTTC
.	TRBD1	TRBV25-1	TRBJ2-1	CASSETGGFYNEQFF	TGTGCCAGCAGTGAAACAGGGGGCTTCTACAATGAGCAGTTCTTC
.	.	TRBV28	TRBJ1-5	CASSAQLSDSFNQPQHF	TGTGCCAGCAGTGCCCAGCTTTCGGACAGCTTCAATCAGCCCCAGCATTTT